The clone carrying this T cell receptor (beta chain) was observed a handful of times. This record comes from a study of T-cell reconstitution after alpha-beta-depleted transplantation in children. For TCRbeta, the library was prepared with unique molecular identifiers. One entry per CDR3 protein results from TCRdb running MiXCR on the PCR reads. The sample includes 250,000 to 400,000 distinct CDR3 sequences, approximately 23% of them seen just once. The germline gives CDR1 LGHDT, CDR2 YNNKEL (reference sequence). V lost 1 base and J 0 bases, leaving 13 bases between the germline ends. CDR3 size: 17 residues.

The TCR was taken from a male patient aged 10 to 17 who had a stem cell transplant for acute lymphoblastic leukemia, so the T cells may come from the graft donor. The chain couples TRBV3-1 to TRBJ2-1, with a tentative D call TRBD1 (5 bases). The sample consisted of PBMCs, mostly from graft donor cells, taken 180 days after TCRalphabeta/CD19-depleted stem cell transplant. The CDR3 loop is CASSQGRGWSSYNEQFF. The CDR3 DNA sequence: TGTGCCAGCAGCCAAGGTAGGGGCTGGAGCTCCTACAATGAGCAGTTCTTC.